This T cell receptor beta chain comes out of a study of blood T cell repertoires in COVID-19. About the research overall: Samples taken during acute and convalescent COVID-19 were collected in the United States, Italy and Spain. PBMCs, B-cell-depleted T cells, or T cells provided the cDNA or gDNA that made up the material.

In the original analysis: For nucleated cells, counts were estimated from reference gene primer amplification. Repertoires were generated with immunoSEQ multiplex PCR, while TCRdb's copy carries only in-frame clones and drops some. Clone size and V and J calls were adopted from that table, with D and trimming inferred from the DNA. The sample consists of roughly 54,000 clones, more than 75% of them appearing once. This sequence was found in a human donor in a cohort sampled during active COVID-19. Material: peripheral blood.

The CDR3 DNA follows: TGTGCCAGCAGTGAAAGTAGGGGGCTGACTGGAAACACCATATATTTT. Its protein product is CASSESRGLTGNTIYF. The J gene is TRBJ1-3, the V gene TRBV25-1; TRBD1 agrees at 7 bases. The V gene end was trimmed by 2 bases and the J gene end by 2 bases; junction bases not matched to a gene: 6. The CDR3 has 16 amino acids. Germline CDR1 reads MGHDK; CDR2 reads SYGVNS.